This T cell receptor beta chain was sequenced in a study of CD8+ T cells in alopecia areata. This clone has a handful of counts. Antigen specificity is unknown. Germline CDR1 SGHAT, CDR2 FQNNGV. The ends lost 5 bases at V and 1 base at J; junction bases unmatched: 8. The CDR3 totals 16 residues. Findings of the study overall: Scalp clonality, together with expanded CD8+ clones among the top 100, fell significantly with tofacitinib. Resident alphabeta T cells of normal skin are also sequenced in scalp samples.

Specified treatment: oral pan-JAK inhibitor, 5-10 mg twice daily. CD4+ and CD8+ T cells were sorted from PBMCs. Reverse transcription of extracted RNA yielded cDNA, which provided the sequencing template. Generated by immunoSEQ multiplex PCR, the TCRdb table keeps only in-frame clones and is missing some. The sample records 150,000 to 200,000 clones, about 51% being singletons. The chain has TRBV11-2 and TRBJ1-2; 9 nucleotides agree with TRBD1. The sequences come from CD8+ T cells sorted from blood, collected around week 53, from a patient treated with tofacitinib. The receptor comes from a human donor with alopecia areata. CDR3 in amino acids: CASSVTRDRDNYGYTF. DNA for the CDR3: TGTGCCAGCAGCGTAACCCGGGACAGGGATAACTATGGCTACACCTTC.